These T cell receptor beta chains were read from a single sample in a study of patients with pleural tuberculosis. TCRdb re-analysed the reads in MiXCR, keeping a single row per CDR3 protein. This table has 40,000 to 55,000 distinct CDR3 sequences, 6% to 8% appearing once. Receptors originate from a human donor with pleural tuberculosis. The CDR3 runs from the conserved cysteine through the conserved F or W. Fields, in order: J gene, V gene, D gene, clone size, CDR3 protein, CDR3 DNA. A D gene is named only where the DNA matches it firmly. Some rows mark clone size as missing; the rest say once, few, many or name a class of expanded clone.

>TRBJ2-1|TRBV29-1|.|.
CSVEEGGVEQFF
TGCAGCGTTGAAGAAGGTGGTGTTGAGCAGTTCTTC
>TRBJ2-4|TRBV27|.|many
CASMGGLAKNIQYF
TGTGCCAGCATGGGGGGACTAGCCAAAAACATTCAGTACTTC
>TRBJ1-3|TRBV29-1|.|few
CSVALQESSGNTIYF
TGCAGCGTCGCCCTCCAAGAAAGCTCTGGAAACACCATATATTTT
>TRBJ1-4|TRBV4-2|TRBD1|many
CASSQGDSNEKLFF
TGTGCCAGCAGCCAAGGGGACAGTAATGAAAAACTGTTTTTT
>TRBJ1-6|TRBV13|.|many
CASSGGPSGDSPLHF
TGTGCCAGCAGCGGGGGCCCTTCTGGGGATTCACCCCTCCACTTT
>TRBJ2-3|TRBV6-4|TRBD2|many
CASKDSLAASTDTQYF
TGTGCCAGCAAAGACTCACTAGCGGCTAGCACAGATACGCAGTATTTT
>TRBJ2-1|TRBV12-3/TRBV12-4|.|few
CASSIGHGVDEQFF
TGTGCCAGCAGTATCGGACACGGTGTGGATGAGCAGTTCTTC
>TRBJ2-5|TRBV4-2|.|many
CASSRNTETQYF
TGTGCCAGCAGCAGAAACACAGAGACCCAGTACTTC
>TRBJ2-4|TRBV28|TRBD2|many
CASNLAGKNIQYF
TGTGCCAGCAATCTAGCGGGCAAAAACATTCAGTACTTC
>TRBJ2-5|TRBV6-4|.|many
CATRDSLQETQYF
TGTGCCACCAGAGACAGCCTCCAAGAGACCCAGTACTTC
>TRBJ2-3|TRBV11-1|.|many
CASVTGSTDTQYF
TGTGCCAGTGTGACAGGAAGCACAGATACGCAGTATTTT
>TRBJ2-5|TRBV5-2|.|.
CASNSGTGASETQYF
TGTGCCAGCAACTCCGGGACAGGGGCTTCCGAGACCCAGTACTTC
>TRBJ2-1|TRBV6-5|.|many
CASSYRAEQFF
TGTGCCAGCAGTTATCGGGCAGAACAGTTCTTC
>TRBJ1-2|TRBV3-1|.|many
CASSRGYGYTF
TGTGCCAGCAGCCGGGGCTATGGCTACACCTTC
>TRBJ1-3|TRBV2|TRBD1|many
CASSQNRGYSGNTIYF
TGTGCCAGCAGTCAAAACAGGGGTTATTCTGGAAACACCATATATTTT